What follows describes a single TCR beta chain. The target antigen is unknown. The input was approximately 500 ng total RNA; TCR beta cDNA was made from it with a constant-region primer. It was through three nested multiplex PCR rounds of slightly modified ARM-PCR that TCR beta libraries arose. Investigators reported that the first two PCR rounds, at 10 to 11 cycles each, used TRBV1-TRBV30 forward primers with a C-beta reverse primer. MiXCR, run by TCRdb on the multiplex PCR reads, gives a single entry per CDR3 protein. The sample holds about 350,000 distinct CDR3 sequences, 65% seen once. Blood RNA came from unsorted whole blood; germline DNA was also extracted. This sample is part of a study of tumor-infiltrating lymphocytes in primary liver carcinoma. Study conclusions and caveats: A significantly higher top-250-clone fraction was recorded for tumors than for blood (p = 0.039). It was tumor-adjacent and tumor-blood pairs that overlapped less than tumor region pairs did. Bulk, unsorted sampling meant CD4+ and CD8+ repertoires went uncompared.

V lost 2 bases and J 9 bases, leaving 15 bases between the germline ends. Per the germline V gene, CDR1 is WSHSY and CDR2 is SAAADI. The CDR3 spans 14 residues. The chain combines TRBV10-2 with TRBJ2-3; either TRBD1 or TRBD2 may fit D (5 bases each). This clonotype was obtained from a man aged 35-49 years with primary liver carcinoma and hepatitis B virus infection. The sample comprised peripheral blood. The CDR3 DNA follows: TGCGCCAGCAGTGAGATGGGGGTTCCGGGGACGCAGTATTTT. Residues: CASSEMGVPGTQYF.